The present TCR beta chain was sequenced within a study of neurological immune-mediated disorders. TCRdb recomputed calls from the 5' RACE reads with MiXCR, one row per CDR3 protein. The data hold 60,000 or so distinct CDR3 sequences, with under 3.5% observed a single time. The unsorted libraries originated from 2 million PBMCs kept at -80 C. Study-wide findings and caveats: Falling below healthy controls, multiple sclerosis showed the least TCR clonal expansion, while HTLV-1-associated myelopathy showed the most.

This clonotype was observed many times. Its antigen is unknown. Germline V gene data show CDR1 as MNHEY and CDR2 as SVGEGT. V gave up 7 bases and J gave up 1 base, with 4 bases separating them. The CDR3 sequence is 11 residues long. What was sequenced was PBMCs. The TCR sequence derives from a woman in her sixties or seventies with multiple sclerosis. The chain joins TRBV6-2 or TRBV6-3 to TRBJ1-1; no firm D call. The CDR3 region is CASKENTEAFF. The DNA for the CDR3 is TGTGCCAGCAAGGAGAACACTGAAGCTTTCTTT.